Listed here are 3 T cell receptor beta chains from one sample, sequenced in a study of post-analysis software for immune sequencing data. Antigens of these TCRs are unknown. Prepared libraries of TCR beta cDNA carried unique molecular identifiers. TCRdb itself ran the PCR reads through MiXCR, one entry per CDR3 protein. This sample has 500,000 to 600,000 distinct CDR3 sequences, with 44% found just once. Study-wide results and caveats: TRBV segments more frequent in patients than in controls numbered a few and included TRBV5-6, TRBV5-1 and TRBV20-1.

What was sequenced was blood. Receptors were obtained from a girl aged 10 to 17 with multiple sclerosis.

This sequence joins TRBV12-3 or TRBV12-4 and TRBJ1-5; D is unresolved. Trimming removed 8 bases at V and 3 bases at J, with 11 bases between. The CDR3 is 13 amino acids. The CDR3 spells CASGWRPNQPQHF. For the CDR3, the DNA is TGTGCCAGCGGTTGGCGGCCCAATCAGCCCCAGCATTTT.

This clonotype was seen only once. V is TRBV5-1 and J is TRBJ2-7, with D perhaps given as TRBD1 or TRBD2 (5 bases each). This CDR3 comprises 15 residues. Trimming left V 9 bases short and J 6 bases short, with 25 bases between. Germline-derived CDR1 and CDR2 are SGHRS and YFSETQ. In DNA, the CDR3 is TGCGCCACCGAGCTAAAAGGGACCAAAACGTTCGAGCAGTACTTC. Translating gives CATELKGTKTFEQYF.

The V and J genes are TRBV12-3 or TRBV12-4 and TRBJ1-1; D gene unclear. The CDR3 covers 14 residues. Between the trimmed V and J ends, which lost 6 bases and 5 bases, there was a span of 16 bases. CDR3 sequence: CASSLNGVRTEAFF. Written as DNA, the CDR3 is TGTGCCAGCAGCCTAAACGGGGTGCGGACTGAAGCTTTCTTT.